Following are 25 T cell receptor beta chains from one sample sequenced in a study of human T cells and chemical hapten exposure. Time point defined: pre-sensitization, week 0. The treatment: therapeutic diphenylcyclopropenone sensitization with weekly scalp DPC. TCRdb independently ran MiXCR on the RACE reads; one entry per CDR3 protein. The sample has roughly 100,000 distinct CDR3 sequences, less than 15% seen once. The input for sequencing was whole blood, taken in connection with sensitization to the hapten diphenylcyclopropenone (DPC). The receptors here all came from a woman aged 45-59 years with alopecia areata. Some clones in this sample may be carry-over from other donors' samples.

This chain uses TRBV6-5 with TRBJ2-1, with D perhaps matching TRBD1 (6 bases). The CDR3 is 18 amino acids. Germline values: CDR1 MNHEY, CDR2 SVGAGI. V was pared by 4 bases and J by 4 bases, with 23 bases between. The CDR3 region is CASSSRLVIRDIYNEQFF. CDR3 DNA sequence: TGTGCCAGCAGTTCCCGGCTTGTCATCCGGGACATTTACAATGAGCAGTTCTTC.

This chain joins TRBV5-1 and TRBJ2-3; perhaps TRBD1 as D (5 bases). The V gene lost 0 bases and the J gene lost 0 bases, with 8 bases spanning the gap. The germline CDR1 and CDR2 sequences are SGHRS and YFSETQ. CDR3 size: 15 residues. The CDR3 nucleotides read TGCGCCAGCAGCTTGGAGGGGCGTAGCACAGATACGCAGTATTTT. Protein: CASSLEGRSTDTQYF. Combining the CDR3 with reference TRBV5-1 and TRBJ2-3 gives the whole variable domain KAGVTQTPRYLIKTRGQQVTLSCSPISGHRSVSWYQQTPGQGLQFLFEYFSETQRNKGNFPGRFSGRQFSNSRSEMNVSTLELGDSALYLCASSLEGRSTDTQYFGPGTRLTVL.

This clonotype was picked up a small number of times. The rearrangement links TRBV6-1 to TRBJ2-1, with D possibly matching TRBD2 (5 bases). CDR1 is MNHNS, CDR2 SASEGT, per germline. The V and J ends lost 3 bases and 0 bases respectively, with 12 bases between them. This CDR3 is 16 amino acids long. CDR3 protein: CASSEFSAISYNEQFF. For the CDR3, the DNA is TGTGCCAGCAGTGAGTTTAGCGCAATCTCCTACAATGAGCAGTTCTTC.

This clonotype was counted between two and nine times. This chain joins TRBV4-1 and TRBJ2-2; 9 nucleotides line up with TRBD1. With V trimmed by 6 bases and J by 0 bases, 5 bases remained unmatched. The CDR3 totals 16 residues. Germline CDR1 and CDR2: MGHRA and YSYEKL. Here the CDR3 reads CASSLGTGSNTGELFF. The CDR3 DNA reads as TGCGCCAGCAGTCTTGGGACAGGGTCGAACACCGGGGAGCTGTTTTTT.

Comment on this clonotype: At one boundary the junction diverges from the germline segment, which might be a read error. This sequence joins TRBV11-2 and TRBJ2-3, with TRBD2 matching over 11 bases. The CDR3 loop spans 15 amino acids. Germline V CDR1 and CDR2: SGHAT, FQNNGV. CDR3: CASSLEGLAADTQYF. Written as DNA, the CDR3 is TGTGCCAGCAGCCTAGAGGGACTAGCGGCAGATACGCAGTATTTT.

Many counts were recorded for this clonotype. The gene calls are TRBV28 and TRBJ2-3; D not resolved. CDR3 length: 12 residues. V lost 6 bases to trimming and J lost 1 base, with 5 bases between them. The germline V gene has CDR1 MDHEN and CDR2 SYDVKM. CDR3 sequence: CASRQGTDTQYF. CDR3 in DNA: TGTGCCAGCAGGCAAGGCACAGATACGCAGTATTTT.

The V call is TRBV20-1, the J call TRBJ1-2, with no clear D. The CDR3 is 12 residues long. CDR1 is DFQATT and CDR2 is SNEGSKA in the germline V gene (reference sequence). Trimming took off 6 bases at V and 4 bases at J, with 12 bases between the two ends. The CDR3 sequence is CSAEDGSYGYTF. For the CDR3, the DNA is TGCAGTGCCGAGGACGGCTCCTATGGCTACACCTTC.

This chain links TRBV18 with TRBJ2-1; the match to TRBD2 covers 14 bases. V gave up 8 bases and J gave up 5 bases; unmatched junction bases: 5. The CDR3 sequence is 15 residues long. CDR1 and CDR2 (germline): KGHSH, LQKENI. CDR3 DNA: TGTGCCAGCCGTACGGGACTAGCGGGGGACAATGAGCAGTTCTTC. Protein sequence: CASRTGLAGDNEQFF.

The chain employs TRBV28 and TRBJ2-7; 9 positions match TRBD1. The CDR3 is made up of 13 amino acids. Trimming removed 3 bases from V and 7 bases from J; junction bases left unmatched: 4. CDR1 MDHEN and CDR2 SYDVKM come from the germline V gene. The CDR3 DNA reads TGTGCCAGCAGTTTCGGACAGGGGTGGGAGCAGTACTTC. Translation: CASSFGQGWEQYF.

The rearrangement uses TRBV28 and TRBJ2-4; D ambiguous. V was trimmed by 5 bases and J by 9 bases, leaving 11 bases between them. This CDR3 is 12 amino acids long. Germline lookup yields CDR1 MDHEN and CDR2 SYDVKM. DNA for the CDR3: TGTGCCAGCAGTCAATTTGATAGCATTCAGTACTTC. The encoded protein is CASSQFDSIQYF.

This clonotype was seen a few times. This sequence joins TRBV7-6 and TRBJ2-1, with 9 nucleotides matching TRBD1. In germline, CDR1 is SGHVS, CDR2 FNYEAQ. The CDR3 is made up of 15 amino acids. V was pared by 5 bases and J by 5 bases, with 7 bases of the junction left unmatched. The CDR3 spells CASSLPGQGDNEQFF. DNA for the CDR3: TGTGCCAGCAGCCTTCCGGGACAGGGAGACAATGAGCAGTTCTTC.

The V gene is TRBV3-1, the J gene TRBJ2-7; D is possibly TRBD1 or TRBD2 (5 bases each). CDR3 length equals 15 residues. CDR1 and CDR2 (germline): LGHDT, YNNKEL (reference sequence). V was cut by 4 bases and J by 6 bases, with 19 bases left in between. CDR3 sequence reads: CASSRGTVFKSEQYF. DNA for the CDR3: TGTGCCAGCAGCCGAGGGACGGTCTTCAAATCCGAGCAGTACTTC.

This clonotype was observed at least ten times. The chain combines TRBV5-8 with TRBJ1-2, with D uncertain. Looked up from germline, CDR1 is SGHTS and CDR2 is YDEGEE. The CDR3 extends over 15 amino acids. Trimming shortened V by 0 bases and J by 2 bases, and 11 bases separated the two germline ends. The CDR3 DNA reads TGTGCCAGCAGCTTGGCTGGAGGGATAAACTATGGCTACACCTTC. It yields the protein CASSLAGGINYGYTF.

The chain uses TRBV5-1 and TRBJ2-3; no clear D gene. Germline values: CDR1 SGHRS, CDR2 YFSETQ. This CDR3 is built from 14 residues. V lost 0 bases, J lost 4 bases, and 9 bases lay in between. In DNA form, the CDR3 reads TGCGCCAGCAGCTTGGGGCAGCCCGCAGATACGCAGTATTTT. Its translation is CASSLGQPADTQYF. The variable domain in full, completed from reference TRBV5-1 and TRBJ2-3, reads KAGVTQTPRYLIKTRGQQVTLSCSPISGHRSVSWYQQTPGQGLQFLFEYFSETQRNKGNFPGRFSGRQFSNSRSEMNVSTLELGDSALYLCASSLGQPADTQYFGPGTRLTVL.

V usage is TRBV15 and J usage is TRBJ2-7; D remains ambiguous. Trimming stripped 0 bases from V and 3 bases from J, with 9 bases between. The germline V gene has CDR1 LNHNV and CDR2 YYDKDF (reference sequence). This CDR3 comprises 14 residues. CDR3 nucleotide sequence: TGTGCCACCAGCAGAGAGGGATATGGCTACGAGCAGTACTTC. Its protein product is CATSREGYGYEQYF.

CDR3 amino acids: CAISDTSGSWDTQYF. Here the CDR3 DNA reads TGTGCCATCAGTGATACTAGCGGGAGTTGGGATACGCAGTATTTT. The chain has TRBV10-3 and TRBJ2-3; 11 nucleotides agree with TRBD2. Trimming took 3 bases from V and 6 from J; bases not matched to a gene: 5. Germline-derived CDR1 and CDR2 are ENHRY and SYGVKD. The CDR3 extends over 15 amino acids.

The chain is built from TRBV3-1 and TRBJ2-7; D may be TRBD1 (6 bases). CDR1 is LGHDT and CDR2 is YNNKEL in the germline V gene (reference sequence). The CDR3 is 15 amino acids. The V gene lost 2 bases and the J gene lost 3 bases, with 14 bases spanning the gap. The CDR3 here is CASSQLPTGNYEQYF. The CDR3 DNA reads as TGTGCCAGCAGCCAACTACCCACAGGGAACTACGAGCAGTACTTC.

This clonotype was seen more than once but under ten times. For the CDR3, the DNA is TGTGCCAGCAGCCAGTACCCGGGGTCCAATGAGCAGTTCTTC. Amino acids: CASSQYPGSNEQFF. The gene calls are TRBV4-2 and TRBJ2-1; TRBD2 is a possible D gene (5 bases). This CDR3 is 14 amino acids long. Deletions cut 3 bases from V and 6 bases from J, with 12 bases between. The germline V gene has CDR1 LGHNA and CDR2 YNFKEQ.

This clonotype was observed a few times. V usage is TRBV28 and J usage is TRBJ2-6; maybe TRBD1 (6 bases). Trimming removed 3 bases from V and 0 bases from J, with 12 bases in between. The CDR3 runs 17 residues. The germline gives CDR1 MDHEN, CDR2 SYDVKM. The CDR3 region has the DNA TGTGCCAGCAGTTTCCAGGGGAGATACTCTGGGGCCAACGTCCTGACTTTC. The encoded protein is CASSFQGRYSGANVLTF. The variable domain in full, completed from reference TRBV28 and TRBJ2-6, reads DVKVTQSSRYLVKRTGEKVFLECVQDMDHENMFWYRQDPGLGLRLIYFSYDVKMKEKGDIPEGYSVSREKKERFSLILESASTNQTSMYLCASSFQGRYSGANVLTFGAGSRLTVL.

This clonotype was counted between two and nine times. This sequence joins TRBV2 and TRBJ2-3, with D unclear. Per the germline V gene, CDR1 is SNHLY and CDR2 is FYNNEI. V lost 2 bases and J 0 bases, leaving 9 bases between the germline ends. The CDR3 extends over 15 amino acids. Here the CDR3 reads CASSEILKSTDTQYF. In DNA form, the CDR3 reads TGTGCCAGCAGTGAAATCCTGAAAAGCACAGATACGCAGTATTTT.

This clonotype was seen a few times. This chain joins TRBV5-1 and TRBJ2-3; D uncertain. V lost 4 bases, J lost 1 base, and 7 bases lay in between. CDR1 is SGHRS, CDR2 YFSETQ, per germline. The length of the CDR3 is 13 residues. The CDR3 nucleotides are TGCGCCAGCAGCCGTCTAGGCACAGATACGCAGTATTTT. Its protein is CASSRLGTDTQYF.

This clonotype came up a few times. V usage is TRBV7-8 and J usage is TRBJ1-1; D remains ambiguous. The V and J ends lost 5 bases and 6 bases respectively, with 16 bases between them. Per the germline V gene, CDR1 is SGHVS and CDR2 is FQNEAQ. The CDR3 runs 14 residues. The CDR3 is CASSPPGPRAEAFF. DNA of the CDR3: TGTGCCAGCAGCCCCCCTGGGCCTCGGGCTGAAGCTTTCTTT. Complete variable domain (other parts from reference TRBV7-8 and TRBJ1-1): GAGVSQSPRYKVAKRGQDVALRCDPISGHVSLFWYQQALGQGPEFLTYFQNEAQLDKSGLPSDRFFAERPEGSVSTLKIQRTQQEDSAVYLCASSPPGPRAEAFFGQGTRLTVV.

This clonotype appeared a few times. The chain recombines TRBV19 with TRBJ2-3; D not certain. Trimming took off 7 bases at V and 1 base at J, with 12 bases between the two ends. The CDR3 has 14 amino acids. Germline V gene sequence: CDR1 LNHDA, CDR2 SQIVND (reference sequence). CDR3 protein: CASTLLWGTDTQYF. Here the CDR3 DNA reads TGTGCCAGTACCCTTTTGTGGGGCACAGATACGCAGTATTTT.

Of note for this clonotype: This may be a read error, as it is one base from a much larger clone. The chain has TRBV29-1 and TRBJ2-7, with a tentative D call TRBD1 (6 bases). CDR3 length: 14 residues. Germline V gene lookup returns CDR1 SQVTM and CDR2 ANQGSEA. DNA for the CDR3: TGCAGCGTTGAGTCTGGGGGCAGTATCTACGAGCAGAACTTC. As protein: CSVESGGSIYEQNF.

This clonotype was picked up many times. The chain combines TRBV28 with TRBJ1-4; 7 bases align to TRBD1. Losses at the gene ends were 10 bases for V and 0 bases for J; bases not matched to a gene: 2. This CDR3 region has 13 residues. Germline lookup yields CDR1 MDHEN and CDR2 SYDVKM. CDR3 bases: TGTGCCATCGGGACAGCAACTAATGAAAAACTGTTTTTT. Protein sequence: CAIGTATNEKLFF.